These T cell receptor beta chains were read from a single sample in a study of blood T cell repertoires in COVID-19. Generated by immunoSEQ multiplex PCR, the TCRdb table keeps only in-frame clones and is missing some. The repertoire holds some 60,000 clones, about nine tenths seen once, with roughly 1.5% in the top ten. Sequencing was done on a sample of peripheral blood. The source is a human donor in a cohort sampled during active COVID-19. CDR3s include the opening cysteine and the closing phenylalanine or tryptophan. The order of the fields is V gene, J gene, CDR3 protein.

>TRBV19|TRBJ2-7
CASSIRTSVYEQYF
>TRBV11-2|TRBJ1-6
CASSLVGQGLSPLHF
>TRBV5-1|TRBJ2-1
CASSSRDYYNEQFF
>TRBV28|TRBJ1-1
CASSLGGGNTEAFF
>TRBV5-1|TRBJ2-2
CASSLGGLNTGELFF
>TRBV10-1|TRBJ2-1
CASSEFQGYNEQFF
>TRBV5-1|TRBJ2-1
CASSLGQGAREQFF
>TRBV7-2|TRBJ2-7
CASSPGGTGGSEQYF
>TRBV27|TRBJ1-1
CASSRLRGSEAFF
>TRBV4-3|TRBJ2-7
CASSQDRGLAANYEQYF
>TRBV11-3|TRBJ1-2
CASSRLGADGYTF
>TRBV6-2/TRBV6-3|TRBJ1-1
CASSYPRQGEITRMNTEAFF
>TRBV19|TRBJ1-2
CASSIDADRNPNYGYTF
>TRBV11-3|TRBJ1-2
CASSPGGLYGYTF
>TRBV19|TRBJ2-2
CASMGGGRTGELFF
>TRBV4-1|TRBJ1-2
CASSQDRTGRSYGYTF
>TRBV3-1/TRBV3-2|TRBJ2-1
CASSQGVPGNEQFF
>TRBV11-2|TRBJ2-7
CASSLEAGAEQYF
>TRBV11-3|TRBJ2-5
CASSALRGWETQYF
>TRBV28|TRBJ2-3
CASRSSGDGTDTQYF
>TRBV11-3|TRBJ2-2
CASSSRQGLAGELFF
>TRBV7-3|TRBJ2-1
CASSLSGVPYNEQFF
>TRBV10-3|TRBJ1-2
CAISDGQGLKRDYGYTF
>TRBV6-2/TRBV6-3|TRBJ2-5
CASSYGIGHQPGETQYF
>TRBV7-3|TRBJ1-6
CASSNSSYAPLHF
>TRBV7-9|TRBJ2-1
CASSLDGYNEQFF
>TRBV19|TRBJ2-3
CASSIVAPSGSPDTQYF
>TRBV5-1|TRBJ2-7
CASSPGRTPSSYEQYF
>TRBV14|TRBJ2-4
CASSQDRGTINIQYF
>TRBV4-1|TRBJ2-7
CASSQEGQGFYEQYF
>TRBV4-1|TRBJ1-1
CASSRSQVLNTEAFF
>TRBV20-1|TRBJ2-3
CSASPLDGGDTQYF
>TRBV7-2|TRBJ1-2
CASSGARGYYGYTF
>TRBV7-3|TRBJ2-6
CASSTRQGHSGANVLTF
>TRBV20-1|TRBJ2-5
CSASTPSGLATQETQYF
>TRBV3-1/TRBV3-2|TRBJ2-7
CASSQGGQGPTREQYF
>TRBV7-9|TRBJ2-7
CASRSTGGIYEQYF
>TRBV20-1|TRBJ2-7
CSASYGGRGLYEQYF
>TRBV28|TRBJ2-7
CASSGQGSSGVEQYF
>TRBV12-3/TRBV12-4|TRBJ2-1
CASSSLYNEQFF
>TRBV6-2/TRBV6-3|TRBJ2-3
CASSYSRKVFGTDTQYF
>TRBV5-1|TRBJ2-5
CASSPGTSGRIETQYF
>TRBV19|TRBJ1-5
CASSIRDRGYQPQHF
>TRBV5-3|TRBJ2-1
CARSLHPLAGDVFF
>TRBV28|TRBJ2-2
CASSLGQGAFTGELFF
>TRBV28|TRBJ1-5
CASSHWGRGGVGNQPQHF
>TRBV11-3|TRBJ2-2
CASSLQWQGLPGELFF
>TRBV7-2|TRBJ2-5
CASSLALAGGDQETQYF
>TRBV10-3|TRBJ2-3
CAISPGQSVGTDTQYF
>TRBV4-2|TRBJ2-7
CASSPTSGSTYEQYF
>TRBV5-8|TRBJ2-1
CASSLSGRTYNEQFF